Presented here are 22 T cell receptor beta chains from one specimen sequenced in a study of control samples from healthy donors and cancer patients. Profiled with immunoSEQ multiplex PCR; TCRdb holds only in-frame clones, not every one. The sample includes some 30,000 clones, 91% of them seen just once. The sequencing input was PBMCs. The receptors were sampled from a man aged 45-65 years with lung cancer.

This clone was seen once. The chain has TRBV9 and TRBJ2-1; either TRBD1 or TRBD2 may supply D (5 bases each). The CDR3 has 15 amino acids. Between the trimmed V and J ends, which lost 3 bases and 4 bases, there was a span of 14 bases. Germline CDR1 and CDR2: SGDLS and YYNGEE. DNA of the CDR3: TGTGCCAGCAGCGCAAGCGGTTCAGGGTACAATGAGCAGTTCTTC. Translated, it gives CASSASGSGYNEQFF.

The chain employs TRBV2 and TRBJ1-1; maybe TRBD1 (5 bases). V lost 6 bases and J lost 0, with 11 bases in between. Per germline, CDR1 SNHLY and CDR2 FYNNEI. The CDR3 consists of 14 residues. The CDR3 DNA sequence: TGTGCCAGCAGCCAGGGAGAGATGAACACTGAAGCTTTCTTT. It is translated as CASSQGEMNTEAFF. Variable domain in full (rest from reference TRBV2 and TRBJ1-1): EPEVTQTPSHQVTQMGQEVILRCVPISNHLYFYWYRQILGQKVEFLVSFYNNEISEKSEIFDDQFSVERPDGSNFTLKIRSTKLEDSAMYFCASSQGEMNTEAFFGQGTRLTVV.

This clone was counted between two and nine times. The chain combines TRBV4-3 with TRBJ1-6; a weak D match, TRBD1 (5 bases). Trimming cost V 3 bases and J 8 bases, with 17 bases left between them. Germline CDR1 is LGHNA and CDR2 is YSLEER. This CDR3 is built from 16 residues. The CDR3 sequence: CASSHDMGGTHSPLHF. For the CDR3, the DNA is TGCGCCAGCAGCCACGATATGGGCGGGACCCATTCACCCCTCCACTTT.

The V gene is TRBV4-3, the J gene TRBJ2-1, with 9 bases that match TRBD2. Looked up from germline, CDR1 is LGHNA and CDR2 is YSLEER. This CDR3 spans 17 amino acids. V lost 0 bases to trimming and J lost 1 base; unmatched junction nucleotides: 4. The CDR3 nucleotides read TGCGCCAGCAGCCAAGATCTGCGGGGGGGTTCCTACAATGAGCAGTTCTTC. It translates to CASSQDLRGGSYNEQFF.

In this sample, this clone turned up once. V gene TRBV7-2 combines with J gene TRBJ2-5, with D unresolved. CDR1 is SGHTA, CDR2 FQGNSA, per germline. This CDR3 contains 15 residues. Between the trimmed V and J ends, which lost 3 bases and 4 bases, there was a span of 15 bases. The CDR3 DNA sequence: TGTGCCAGCAGCTTGGGCAGTTTAACCCCAGAGACCCAGTACTTC. Protein sequence: CASSLGSLTPETQYF.

The chain uses TRBV28 and TRBJ1-2; no reliable D call. Germline CDR1 reads MDHEN; CDR2 reads SYDVKM. The CDR3 contains 11 residues. Trimming removed 3 bases from V and 8 bases from J, with 7 bases in between. Here the CDR3 reads CASSLNPGYTF. In DNA, the CDR3 is TGTGCCAGCAGTTTGAACCCCGGCTACACCTTC.

This clone came up once. The chain joins TRBV6-4 to TRBJ2-3; 7 bases align to TRBD2. CDR1 and CDR2 from the germline V gene are MRHNA and SNTAGT. V was clipped by 3 bases and J by 2 bases; unmatched bases: 2. This CDR3 spans 14 amino acids. The CDR3 region has the DNA TGTGCCAGCAGTGAGGGGGGGGACACAGATACGCAGTATTTT. Its protein product is CASSEGGDTDTQYF.

The chain links TRBV5-1 to TRBJ2-1; D call uncertain. Looked up from germline, CDR1 is SGHRS and CDR2 is YFSETQ. Trimming left V 0 bases short and J 4 bases short, with 14 bases between. The CDR3 runs 16 residues. The CDR3 loop reads CASSLALVPEYNEQFF. CDR3 bases: TGCGCCAGCAGCTTGGCCCTCGTTCCCGAATACAATGAGCAGTTCTTC.

The V gene is TRBV19, the J gene TRBJ1-5; D is unresolved. The germline CDR1 and CDR2 sequences are LNHDA and SQIVND (reference sequence). The germline V and J ends were trimmed by 11 bases and 3 bases, with 17 bases remaining between them. The CDR3 runs 14 residues. Here the CDR3 DNA reads TGTGCCTCGGAAGGAGGGAAGACCAATCAGCCCCAGCATTTT. Its protein is CASEGGKTNQPQHF. The whole variable domain, remainder taken from reference TRBV19 and TRBJ1-5, is DGGITQSPKYLFRKEGQNVTLSCEQNLNHDAMYWYRQDPGQGLRLIYYSQIVNDFQKGDIAEGYSVSREKKESFPLTVTSAQKNPTAFYLCASEGGKTNQPQHFGDGTRLSIL.

This clone was recorded a few times. This rearrangement joins TRBV19 to TRBJ1-6; tentative D call: TRBD1 (5 bases). This CDR3 spans 14 amino acids. The germline V gene encodes CDR1 LNHDA and CDR2 SQIVND (reference sequence). Trimming shortened V by 3 bases and J by 10 bases, and 13 bases separated the two germline ends. CDR3 nucleotides: TGTGCCAGTAGTATCCCCGGGACCGCCTCACCCCTCCACTTT. It encodes CASSIPGTASPLHF.

The CDR3 bases are TGTGCCAGCAGCTTTCAAGGGCGGGGGCACTACAATGAGCAGTTCTTC. This sequence encodes CASSFQGRGHYNEQFF. The rearrangement uses TRBV11-2 and TRBJ2-1, with D possibly matching TRBD2 (7 bases). CDR3 length: 16 residues. Trimming left V 3 bases short and J 3 bases short, with 15 bases between. Germline lookup yields CDR1 SGHAT and CDR2 FQNNGV. The full variable domain, rest sourced from reference TRBV11-2 and TRBJ2-1, is EAGVAQSPRYKIIEKRQSVAFWCNPISGHATLYWYQQILGQGPKLLIQFQNNGVVDDSQLPKDRFSAERLKGVDSTLKIQPAKLEDSAVYLCASSFQGRGHYNEQFFGPGTRLTVL.

The chain links TRBV19 to TRBJ2-4; D is ambiguous. Germline V gene sequence: CDR1 LNHDA, CDR2 SQIVND (reference sequence). The length of the CDR3 is 13 residues. The V end lost 5 bases, the J end lost 6 bases, and 11 bases lay between the germline ends. Here the CDR3 reads CASSYRNINIQYF. The CDR3 DNA reads TGTGCCAGTAGTTACAGAAACATAAACATTCAGTACTTC.

The rearrangement links TRBV19 to TRBJ1-2; TRBD1 is a possible D gene (5 bases). V gave up 5 bases and J gave up 5 bases, with 18 bases separating them. This CDR3 region has 15 residues. Germline assignment: CDR1 LNHDA and CDR2 SQIVND (reference sequence). CDR3 sequence reads: CASSLLSAGEYGYTF. CDR3 DNA: TGTGCCAGTAGTCTACTCTCGGCGGGGGAATATGGCTACACCTTC. Filled out from reference TRBV19 and TRBJ1-2, the complete variable domain reads DGGITQSPKYLFRKEGQNVTLSCEQNLNHDAMYWYRQDPGQGLRLIYYSQIVNDFQKGDIAEGYSVSREKKESFPLTVTSAQKNPTAFYLCASSLLSAGEYGYTFGSGTRLTVV.

V is TRBV18 and J is TRBJ1-1; D unresolved. Trimming took off 1 base at V and 1 base at J, with 7 bases between the two ends. Germline CDR1 and CDR2: KGHSH and LQKENI. The CDR3 consists of 14 residues. DNA for the CDR3: TGTGCCAGCTCACCACGTTCCCAGAACACTGAAGCTTTCTTT. This encodes CASSPRSQNTEAFF. Complete variable domain (other parts from reference TRBV18 and TRBJ1-1): NAGVMQNPRHLVRRRGQEARLRCSPMKGHSHVYWYRQLPEEGLKFMVYLQKENIIDESGMPKERFSAEFPKEGPSILRIQQVVRGDSAAYFCASSPRSQNTEAFFGQGTRLTVV.

This clone appeared a single time. The chain is built from TRBV7-2 and TRBJ1-1; D not resolved. V lost 2 bases to trimming and J lost 7 bases, with 17 bases between them. Germline V CDR1 and CDR2: SGHTA, FQGNSA. The CDR3 sequence is 15 residues long. This chain's CDR3 is CASSLSAGGVSEAFF. The CDR3 DNA reads TGTGCCAGCAGCTTATCTGCAGGCGGGGTTAGTGAAGCTTTCTTT.

CDR3 DNA: TGTGCCAGCAGTTCTAAGGGGACAGCCATCTCTGGGGCCAACGTCCTGACTTTC. Its protein is CASSSKGTAISGANVLTF. The chain employs TRBV27 and TRBJ2-6, with 7 bases identical to TRBD1. Germline-derived CDR1 and CDR2 are MNHEY and SMNVEV (reference sequence). Trimming took 4 bases from V and 0 from J; bases not matched to a gene: 9. This CDR3 comprises 18 residues.

This chain links TRBV4-1 with TRBJ2-5; 12 nucleotides align to TRBD2. In germline, CDR1 is MGHRA, CDR2 YSYEKL. This CDR3 comprises 17 residues. J was trimmed by 5 bases and V by 0 bases; bases with no gene match: 7. The CDR3 nucleotides read TGCGCCAGCAGCCAAGAGGCTAGCGGGGGGGCTTGGGAGACCCAGTACTTC. It codes for CASSQEASGGAWETQYF.

The chain joins TRBV18 to TRBJ1-1; D gene uncertain. Trimming took off 5 bases at V and 1 base at J, with 11 bases between the two ends. The CDR3 is 14 amino acids. Germline CDR1 is KGHSH and CDR2 is LQKENI. CDR3 sequence reads: CASSATIQNTEAFF. The CDR3 DNA reads as TGTGCCAGCTCAGCAACGATTCAGAACACTGAAGCTTTCTTT.

The chain uses TRBV24-1 and TRBJ2-5; D tentatively reads TRBD1 or TRBD2 (6 bases each). The length of the CDR3 is 14 residues. V lost 3 bases and J 3 bases, leaving 10 bases between the germline ends. Germline V gene lookup returns CDR1 KGHDR and CDR2 SFDVKD. CDR3 nucleotide sequence: TGTGCCACCAGTGATCCGGGGGCAGAAGAGACCCAGTACTTC. Translating gives CATSDPGAEETQYF.

This chain uses TRBV6-5 with TRBJ2-1; D unclear. The CDR3 totals 12 residues. Germline V gene data show CDR1 as MNHEY and CDR2 as SVGAGI. Trimming left V 6 bases short and J 7 bases short, with 10 bases between. The CDR3 region has the DNA TGTGCCAGCAGCTACGCAGAGAATGAGCAGTTCTTC. Protein: CASSYAENEQFF.

The V gene is TRBV7-2, the J gene TRBJ2-7, with D maybe TRBD2 (6 bases). This CDR3 region has 13 residues. With 8 bases removed from V and 1 base from J, the gap between germline ends came to 12 bases. Germline CDR1 SGHTA, CDR2 FQGNSA. The CDR3 coding sequence is TGTGCCAGCGCAGGCGGGGTTTCCTACGAGCAGTACTTC. Translation: CASAGGVSYEQYF. Drawing the rest from reference TRBV7-2 and TRBJ2-7, the complete variable domain is GAGVSQSPSNKVTEKGKDVELRCDPISGHTALYWYRQSLGQGLEFLIYFQGNSAPDKSGLPSDRFSAERTGGSVSTLTIQRTQQEDSAVYLCASAGGVSYEQYFGPGTRLTVT.

A single count supports this clone. J is TRBJ1-2 and V is TRBV5-1; 9 nucleotides agree with TRBD1. CDR1 and CDR2 from the germline V gene are SGHRS and YFSETQ. This CDR3 is built from 14 residues. V lost 4 bases and J lost 6; bases outside the gene matches: 7. CDR3 sequence reads: CASSGGTGLDGYTF. In nucleotides, the CDR3 is TGCGCCAGCAGCGGAGGGACAGGGTTGGATGGCTACACCTTC.